Below are 30 T cell receptor beta chains sequenced from a single sample in a study of regulatory T cells in long-lasting Graves disease. Libraries of TCR beta came from iRepertoire HTBI primers plus Arm-PCR of CDR3 regions. Each CDR3 protein gets one entry after TCRdb re-called the multiplex PCR reads with MiXCR. The top ten hold roughly 7% of the sample, which has about 470,000 distinct CDR3 sequences, 20% to 25% seen once. As for time point: persistent/refractory GD, antithyroid drugs over 5 years with positive TRAb. Making the TCR library involved RNA that had been extracted from PBMCs. The sample was peripheral blood mononuclear cells (PBMCs), taken when the disease was refractory, from a patient treated with antithyroid drugs. Receptor source: a female donor with Graves disease.

In its sample, this clonotype was seen a few times. The gene calls are TRBV15 and TRBJ1-4, with D possibly TRBD1 on 6 matching bases. The CDR3 has 15 amino acids. V dropped 0 bases and J dropped 7 bases, with 12 bases sitting between them. CDR1 and CDR2 (germline): LNHNV, YYDKDF (reference sequence). The CDR3 nucleotides are TGTGCCACCAGCAGAGATCGGGGGCGAGGTGAAAAACTGTTTTTT. It translates to CATSRDRGRGEKLFF.

This clonotype came up a few times. The chain employs TRBV7-2 and TRBJ2-5; D ambiguous. The CDR3 extends over 13 amino acids. V was shortened by 0 bases and J by 5 bases, with 7 bases between the two germline ends. The germline gives CDR1 SGHTA, CDR2 FQGNSA. The CDR3 sequence is CASSLAFGETQYF. The CDR3 DNA reads as TGTGCCAGCAGCTTAGCCTTCGGGGAGACCCAGTACTTC.

The gene calls are TRBV29-1 and TRBJ2-2; D may be TRBD1 (5 bases). The germline gives CDR1 SQVTM, CDR2 ANQGSEA. This CDR3 contains 16 residues. V shed 4 bases and J shed 2 bases, with 17 bases lying between them. The CDR3 bases are TGCAGCGTTGCCGGTTCCGGTCAGGGAAACACCGGGGAGCTGTTTTTT. Translating it yields CSVAGSGQGNTGELFF.

V and J are TRBV7-2 and TRBJ1-5; 7 bases map to TRBD1. Germline CDR1 reads SGHTA; CDR2 reads FQGNSA. Trimming at V came to 4 bases and at J to 3 bases, leaving 9 bases not matched to a gene. The CDR3 spans 16 residues. CDR3: CASSSIGGQNNQPQHF. CDR3 bases: TGTGCCAGCAGCTCCATAGGGGGACAGAACAATCAGCCCCAGCATTTT.

On this clonotype: Germline and junction disagree at one end, which may indicate a read error. This chain links TRBV2 with TRBJ1-1; D is unclear. This CDR3 contains 13 residues. CDR1 and CDR2 (germline): SNHLY, FYNNEI. Here the CDR3 reads CATSLTTITEAFF. The CDR3 region has the DNA TGTGCCACCAGTTTGACTACGATCACTGAAGCTTTCTTT.

This CDR3 reads CASSLVGGPAYNEQFF. The CDR3 nucleotides are TGTGCCAGCAGTTTGGTGGGAGGGCCGGCCTACAATGAGCAGTTCTTC. The chain has TRBV27 and TRBJ2-1; TRBD2 matches 7 bases. CDR1 and CDR2 (germline): MNHEY, SMNVEV (reference sequence). V was clipped by 3 bases and J by 2 bases; unmatched bases: 7. This CDR3 comprises 16 residues.

This clonotype was counted only a few times. CDR3 protein: CASSQGTGDLYEQYF. DNA of the CDR3: TGCGCCAGCAGCCAAGGGACAGGGGATCTCTACGAGCAGTACTTC. The V gene is TRBV4-1, the J gene TRBJ2-7; TRBD1 agrees at 9 bases. CDR1 is MGHRA, CDR2 YSYEKL, per germline. J gave up 3 bases and V 1 base, and 4 bases lay outside the gene matches. The CDR3 spans 15 residues.

In its sample, this clonotype was seen many times. The chain recombines TRBV19 with TRBJ2-5, with TRBD2 matching 7 bases. The CDR3 runs 14 residues. Germline V lookup: CDR1 LNHDA, CDR2 SQIVND (reference sequence). V was pared by 7 bases and J by 0 bases, with 5 bases of the junction left unmatched. The CDR3 sequence is CASTLSGDQETQYF. CDR3 nucleotide sequence: TGTGCCAGTACTCTAAGCGGGGACCAAGAGACCCAGTACTTC.

This clonotype was picked up a small number of times. The gene calls are TRBV9 and TRBJ1-1; D perhaps matches TRBD1 (6 bases). Trimming stripped 4 bases from V and 3 bases from J, with 16 bases between. The CDR3 loop spans 15 amino acids. Germline CDR1 is SGDLS and CDR2 is YYNGEE. This chain's CDR3 is CASSTNREKDTEAFF. CDR3 nucleotide sequence: TGTGCCAGCAGCACCAACAGGGAAAAAGACACTGAAGCTTTCTTT.

This clonotype was seen a few times. This chain connects TRBV29-1 to TRBJ1-1; no reliable D call. With 5 bases removed from V and 0 bases from J, the gap between germline ends came to 16 bases. The CDR3 extends over 15 amino acids. Germline CDR1 and CDR2: SQVTM and ANQGSEA. The chain's CDR3 is CSVTPRAAMNTEAFF. CDR3 DNA: TGCAGCGTTACACCTCGAGCAGCGATGAACACTGAAGCTTTCTTT.

This clonotype has only a few counts. V gene TRBV6-9 combines with J gene TRBJ1-1; the D gene is possibly TRBD1 (6 bases). CDR1 and CDR2 from the germline V gene are MNHGY and SVAAGI. The V end lost 3 bases, the J end lost 1 base, and 9 bases lay between the germline ends. This CDR3 is built from 14 residues. For the CDR3, the DNA is TGTGCCAGCAGTTACGGGACAAGGAACACTGAAGCTTTCTTT. It specifies CASSYGTRNTEAFF.

There are many counts of this clonotype. This rearrangement joins TRBV12-3 or TRBV12-4 to TRBJ1-1; TRBD1 agrees at 7 bases. The CDR3 is 13 amino acids. Trimming took 5 bases from V and 5 from J; bases not matched to a gene: 5. CDR3 in amino acids: CASSTRQGTEAFF. The CDR3 region has the DNA TGTGCCAGCAGTACCCGACAGGGAACTGAAGCTTTCTTT.

This chain connects TRBV7-3 to TRBJ2-1; D gene unclear. Trimming removed 2 bases at V and 0 bases at J, with 8 bases between. The germline V gene encodes CDR1 SGHTA and CDR2 FQGTGA. The CDR3 extends over 15 amino acids. This CDR3 is CASSLLPASYNEQFF. The CDR3 nucleotides read TGTGCCAGCAGCTTATTGCCGGCCTCCTACAATGAGCAGTTCTTC.

This clonotype was seen a handful of times. This chain joins TRBV7-9 and TRBJ2-2; no definite D call. This CDR3 has 14 amino acids. Germline CDR1 and CDR2: SEHNR and FQNEAQ (reference sequence). Trimming shortened V by 3 bases and J by 6 bases, and 11 bases separated the two germline ends. The CDR3: CASSFSAGAGELFF. The CDR3 DNA reads as TGTGCCAGCAGCTTTTCCGCTGGGGCCGGGGAGCTGTTTTTT.

The gene calls are TRBV9 and TRBJ1-4; D gene ambiguous. Germline assignment: CDR1 SGDLS and CDR2 YYNGEE. The CDR3 contains 15 residues. Trimming removed 4 bases at V and 0 bases at J, with 10 bases between. The CDR3 sequence is CASSSSGATNEKLFF. In DNA form, the CDR3 reads TGTGCCAGCAGCTCCTCAGGAGCAACTAATGAAAAACTGTTTTTT.

Only a few counts were recorded for this clonotype. The chain's CDR3 is CASSLRSGNTEAFF. In DNA form, the CDR3 reads TGTGCCAGCAGCTTAAGGTCCGGGAACACTGAAGCTTTCTTT. V is TRBV7-9 and J is TRBJ1-1; D unresolved. Germline values: CDR1 SEHNR, CDR2 FQNEAQ (reference sequence). This CDR3 spans 14 amino acids. The germline V and J ends were trimmed by 2 bases and 1 base, with 8 bases remaining between them.

The V call is TRBV25-1, the J call TRBJ2-3; a weak D match, TRBD2 (6 bases). Germline CDR1 and CDR2: MGHDK and SYGVNS. CDR3 length: 15 residues. The V gene lost 6 bases and the J gene lost 3 bases, with 16 bases spanning the gap. The DNA of the CDR3 is TGTGCCAGCAGGACGAACCCTGGGACTACAGATACGCAGTATTTT. Protein sequence: CASRTNPGTTDTQYF.

In this sample, this clonotype turned up many times. CDR3 DNA: TGTGCCAGCAGCTTAGAACTAGCGGCCGCGGAGGGAAACATTCAGTACTTC. Amino acid sequence: CASSLELAAAEGNIQYF. J is TRBJ2-4 and V is TRBV7-2, with 8 bases fitting TRBD2. The CDR3 spans 17 residues. V gave up 1 base and J gave up 6 bases; unmatched junction bases: 11. Germline assignment: CDR1 SGHTA and CDR2 FQGNSA.

This clonotype has at least ten counts. The chain links TRBV12-3 or TRBV12-4 to TRBJ1-2; 7 bases fit TRBD1. V lost 3 bases to trimming and J lost 4 bases; unmatched junction nucleotides: 2. The CDR3 is made up of 13 amino acids. The CDR3 region is CASSFGTVYGYTF. CDR3 in DNA: TGTGCCAGCAGTTTCGGGACAGTCTATGGCTACACCTTC.

This chain uses TRBV4-1 with TRBJ2-7; tentatively, D is TRBD2 (7 bases). The V end lost 1 base, the J end lost 2 bases, and 15 bases lay between the germline ends. CDR1 MGHRA and CDR2 YSYEKL come from the germline V gene. CDR3 length equals 16 residues. The CDR3 reads CASSQVLGGAAYEQYF. The CDR3 DNA follows: TGCGCCAGCAGCCAAGTTTTGGGGGGGGCTGCCTACGAGCAGTACTTC.

This clonotype appeared many times. This chain uses TRBV20-1 with TRBJ2-7; D ambiguous. The CDR3 has 11 residues. Trimming shortened V by 3 bases and J by 1 base, and 4 bases separated the two germline ends. The V gene's germline CDR1 is DFQATT and CDR2 SNEGSKA (reference sequence). The DNA for the CDR3 is TGCAGTGCTAGCCCGTCCTACGAGCAGTACTTC. This sequence encodes CSASPSYEQYF.

V usage is TRBV20-1 and J usage is TRBJ1-5, with D hard to call. The CDR3 contains 9 residues. V lost 7 bases, J lost 6 bases, and 4 bases lay in between. Germline V lookup: CDR1 DFQATT, CDR2 SNEGSKA (reference sequence). CDR3 nucleotide sequence: TGCAGTGTGGGTCAGCCCCAGCATTTT. It specifies CSVGQPQHF.

Notes on this clonotype: One base away lies a much larger clone, so this may be a sequencing read error. The chain links TRBV28 to TRBJ1-5; no clear D. Germline lookup yields CDR1 MDHEN and CDR2 SYDVKM. V lost 11 bases to trimming and J lost 2 bases, with 10 bases between them. The CDR3 contains 12 residues. The CDR3 region is CAGKSGNQPQHF. The CDR3 nucleotides read TGTGCCGGCAAAAGTGGCAATCAGCCCCAGCATTTT.

This chain uses TRBV29-1 with TRBJ1-2; D remains unclear. CDR1 SQVTM and CDR2 ANQGSEA come from the germline V gene. The ends were cut back, 7 bases at V and 8 bases at J, with 17 bases in the middle. The CDR3 length is 12 residues. The CDR3 is CSDKSSGGGYTF. The CDR3 coding sequence is TGCAGCGACAAGAGTTCGGGCGGCGGCTACACCTTC.

The J gene is TRBJ1-1, the V gene TRBV11-1; D not resolved. CDR3 length: 12 residues. Trimming pared 5 bases from V and 8 bases from J, leaving 12 bases between. Germline V gene data show CDR1 as SGHAT and CDR2 as FQDESV (reference sequence). DNA for the CDR3: TGTGCCAGCAGCCCCAGACCCGGGGAAGCTTTCTTT. Translation: CASSPRPGEAFF.

J is TRBJ2-2 and V is TRBV28, with TRBD1 matching over 7 bases. The V gene end was trimmed by 8 bases and the J gene end by 4 bases; junction bases not matched to a gene: 13. Germline V gene data show CDR1 as MDHEN and CDR2 as SYDVKM. The CDR3 covers 16 residues. CDR3: CASFTVWDSATGELFF. In DNA, the CDR3 is TGTGCCAGCTTTACTGTTTGGGACAGCGCCACCGGGGAGCTGTTTTTT.

The chain joins TRBV28 to TRBJ2-4; possibly TRBD2 for D (6 bases). Trimming took off 6 bases at V and 0 bases at J, with 21 bases between the two ends. Germline CDR1 and CDR2: MDHEN and SYDVKM. The CDR3 is 18 amino acids. The CDR3 coding sequence is TGTGCCAGCAGCTCTGGGGGGACGGTCGTTTTAGCCAAAAACATTCAGTACTTC. Translation gives CASSSGGTVVLAKNIQYF.

The V and J genes are TRBV5-4 and TRBJ2-5; 11 bases agree with TRBD2. V shed 0 bases and J 2 bases; nucleotides not matched to a gene: 3. Per the germline V gene, CDR1 is SGHNT and CDR2 is YYREEE (reference sequence). The CDR3 covers 16 residues. CDR3 region: CASSLGGTSGQETQYF. The CDR3 DNA follows: TGTGCCAGCAGCTTGGGCGGGACTAGCGGTCAAGAGACCCAGTACTTC. The whole variable domain, filled in from reference TRBV5-4 and TRBJ2-5, reads ETGVTQSPTHLIKTRGQQVTLRCSSQSGHNTVSWYQQALGQGPQFIFQYYREEENGRGNFPPRFSGLQFPNYSSELNVNALELDDSALYLCASSLGGTSGQETQYFGPGTRLLVL.

V gene TRBV29-1 combines with J gene TRBJ2-7, with D hard to call. In germline, CDR1 is SQVTM, CDR2 ANQGSEA. This CDR3 is 13 amino acids long. V was shortened by 4 bases and J by 1 base, with 11 bases between the two germline ends. CDR3 amino acids: CSVVGRVSYEQYF. The CDR3 bases are TGCAGCGTTGTGGGCCGGGTATCCTACGAGCAGTACTTC.

This clonotype was counted only a few times. The chain recombines TRBV6-2 or TRBV6-3 with TRBJ2-2, with TRBD1 identical over 8 bases. V was pared by 2 bases and J by 0 bases, with 2 bases of the junction left unmatched. This CDR3 has 16 amino acids. Germline V gives CDR1 MNHEY, CDR2 SVGEGT. For the CDR3, the DNA is TGTGCCAGCAGTTACCAGACAGGGGCGAACACCGGGGAGCTGTTTTTT. This translates into CASSYQTGANTGELFF.